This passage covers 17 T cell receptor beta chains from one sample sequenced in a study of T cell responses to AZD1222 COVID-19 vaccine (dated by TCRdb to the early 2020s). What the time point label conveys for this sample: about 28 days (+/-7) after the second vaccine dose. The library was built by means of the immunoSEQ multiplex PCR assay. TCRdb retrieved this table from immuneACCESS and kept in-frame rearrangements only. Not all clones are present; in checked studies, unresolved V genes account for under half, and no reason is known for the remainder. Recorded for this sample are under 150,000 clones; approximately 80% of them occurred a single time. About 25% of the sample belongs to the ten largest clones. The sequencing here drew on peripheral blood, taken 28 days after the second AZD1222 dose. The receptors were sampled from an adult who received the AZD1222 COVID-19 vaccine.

For the CDR3, the DNA is TGTGCCACCAGCAGAGATGGGGGGGCTAACTACAATGAGCAGTTCTTC. Translating it yields CATSRDGGANYNEQFF. The chain uses TRBV15 and TRBJ2-1, with D perhaps matching TRBD2 (7 bases). Germline lookup yields CDR1 LNHNV and CDR2 YYDKDF (reference sequence). The CDR3 contains 16 residues. The V and J ends lost 0 bases and 3 bases respectively, with 12 bases between them.

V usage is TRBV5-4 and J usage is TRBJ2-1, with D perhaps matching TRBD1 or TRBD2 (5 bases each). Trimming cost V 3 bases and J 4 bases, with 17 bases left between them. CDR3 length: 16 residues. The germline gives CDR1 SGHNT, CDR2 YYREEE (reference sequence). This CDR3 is CASSSAAERGYNEQFF. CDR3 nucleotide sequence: TGTGCCAGCAGCTCCGCCGCCGAGAGGGGTTACAATGAGCAGTTCTTC.

As DNA, the CDR3 is TGTGCCAGCAGCTTAGCGCGTAGGGGGCTCGACACTGAAGCTTTCTTT. Protein sequence: CASSLARRGLDTEAFF. The V call is TRBV7-9, the J call TRBJ1-1; 7 bases fit TRBD1. This CDR3 is 16 amino acids long. Unmatched junction bases numbered 7, after V lost 0 bases and J lost 3 bases. Looked up from germline, CDR1 is SEHNR and CDR2 is FQNEAQ (reference sequence).

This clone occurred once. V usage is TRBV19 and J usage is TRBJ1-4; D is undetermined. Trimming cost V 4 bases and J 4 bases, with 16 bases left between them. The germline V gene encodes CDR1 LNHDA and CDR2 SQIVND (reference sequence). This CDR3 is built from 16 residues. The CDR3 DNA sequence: TGTGCCAGTAGTACCCTAGCCGCGGGAAGTAATGAAAAACTGTTTTTT. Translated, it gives CASSTLAAGSNEKLFF.

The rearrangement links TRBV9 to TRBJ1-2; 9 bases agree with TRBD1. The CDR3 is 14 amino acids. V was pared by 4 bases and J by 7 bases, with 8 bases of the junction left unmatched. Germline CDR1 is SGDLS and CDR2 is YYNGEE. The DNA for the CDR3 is TGTGCCAGCAGCTCCCCTGGACAGGGGTTTGGCTACACCTTC. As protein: CASSSPGQGFGYTF.

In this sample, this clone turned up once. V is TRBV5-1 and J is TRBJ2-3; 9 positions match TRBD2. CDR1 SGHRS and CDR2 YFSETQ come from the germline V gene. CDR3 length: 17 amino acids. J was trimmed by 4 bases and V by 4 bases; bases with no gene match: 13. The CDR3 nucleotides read TGCGCCAGCAGCCGCCTTGGGCGGGGGGGCCCCTCAGATACGCAGTATTTT. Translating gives CASSRLGRGGPSDTQYF.

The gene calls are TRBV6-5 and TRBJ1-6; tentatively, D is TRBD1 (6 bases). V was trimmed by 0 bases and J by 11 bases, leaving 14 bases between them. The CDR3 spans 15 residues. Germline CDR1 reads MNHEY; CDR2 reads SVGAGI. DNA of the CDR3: TGTGCCAGCAGTTACTCGAAGGGGGATGGGCCACCCCTCCACTTT. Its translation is CASSYSKGDGPPLHF.

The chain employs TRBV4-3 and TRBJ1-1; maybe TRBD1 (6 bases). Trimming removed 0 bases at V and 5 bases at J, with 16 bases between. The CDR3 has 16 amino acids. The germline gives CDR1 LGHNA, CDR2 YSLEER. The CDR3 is CASSQDYFLRGTEAFF. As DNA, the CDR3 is TGCGCCAGCAGCCAAGATTATTTTTTAAGGGGGACTGAAGCTTTCTTT.

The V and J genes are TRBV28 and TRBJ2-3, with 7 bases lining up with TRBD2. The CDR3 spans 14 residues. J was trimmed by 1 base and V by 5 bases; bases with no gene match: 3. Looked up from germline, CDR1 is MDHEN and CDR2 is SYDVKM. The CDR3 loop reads CASSPSGRTDTQYF. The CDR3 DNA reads TGTGCCAGCAGTCCTAGCGGACGCACAGATACGCAGTATTTT.

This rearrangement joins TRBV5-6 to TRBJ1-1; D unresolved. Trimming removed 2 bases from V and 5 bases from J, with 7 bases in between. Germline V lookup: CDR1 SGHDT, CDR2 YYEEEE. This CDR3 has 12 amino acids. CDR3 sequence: CASSLGVTEAFF. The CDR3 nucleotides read TGTGCCAGCAGCTTAGGAGTAACTGAAGCTTTCTTT.

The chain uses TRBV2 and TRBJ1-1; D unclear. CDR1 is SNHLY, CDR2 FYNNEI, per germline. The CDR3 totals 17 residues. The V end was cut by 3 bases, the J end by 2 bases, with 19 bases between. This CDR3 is CASSDGPLRVSNTEAFF. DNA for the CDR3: TGTGCCAGCAGTGATGGGCCCCTCCGGGTTTCTAACACTGAAGCTTTCTTT.

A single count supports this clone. The CDR3 DNA sequence: TGTGCCAGCAGCCAATCGAGCAAGGCGTCCCAGCATTTT. It yields the protein CASSQSSKASQHF. The gene calls are TRBV16 and TRBJ1-5; D gene uncertain. This CDR3 is built from 13 residues. V was cut by 0 bases and J by 11 bases, with 11 bases left in between. Germline V gene data show CDR1 as KGHSY and CDR2 as FQNENV.

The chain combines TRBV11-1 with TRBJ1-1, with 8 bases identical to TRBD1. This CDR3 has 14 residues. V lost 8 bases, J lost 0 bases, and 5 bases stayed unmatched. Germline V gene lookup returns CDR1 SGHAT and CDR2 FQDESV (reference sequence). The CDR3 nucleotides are TGTGCCAGCCTGGGGACAGGAGTGAACACTGAAGCTTTCTTT. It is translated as CASLGTGVNTEAFF.

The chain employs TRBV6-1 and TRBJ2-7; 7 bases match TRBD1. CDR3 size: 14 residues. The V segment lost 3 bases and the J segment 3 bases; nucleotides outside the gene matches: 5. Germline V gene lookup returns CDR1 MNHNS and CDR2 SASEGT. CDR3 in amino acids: CASSDDRVGYEQYF. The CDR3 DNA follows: TGTGCCAGCAGTGATGACAGGGTGGGCTACGAGCAGTACTTC.

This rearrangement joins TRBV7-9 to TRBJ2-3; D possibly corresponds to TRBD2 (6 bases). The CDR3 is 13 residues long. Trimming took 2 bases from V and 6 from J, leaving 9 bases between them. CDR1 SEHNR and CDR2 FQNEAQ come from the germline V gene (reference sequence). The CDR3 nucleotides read TGTGCCAGCAGCTTATCGGGGGACGATACGCAGTATTTT. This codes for CASSLSGDDTQYF.

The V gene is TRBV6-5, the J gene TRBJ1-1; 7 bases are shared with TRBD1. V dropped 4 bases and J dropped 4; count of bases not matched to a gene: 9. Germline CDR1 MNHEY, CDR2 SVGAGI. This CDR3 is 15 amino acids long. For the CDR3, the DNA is TGTGCCAGCAGTTCCCTGGGACAGCCTATCACTGAAGCTTTCTTT. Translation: CASSSLGQPITEAFF.

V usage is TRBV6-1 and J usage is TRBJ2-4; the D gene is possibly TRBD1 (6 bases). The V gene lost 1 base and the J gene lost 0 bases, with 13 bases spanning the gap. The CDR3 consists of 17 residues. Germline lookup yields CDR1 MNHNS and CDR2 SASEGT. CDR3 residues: CASSEVLGAKAKNIQYF. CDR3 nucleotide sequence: TGTGCCAGCAGTGAAGTTCTGGGGGCTAAAGCCAAAAACATTCAGTACTTC.